This T cell receptor beta chain was identified in a study of blood T cell repertoires in COVID-19. Overall study context: The cDNA or gDNA used as material had been derived from T cells, B-cell-depleted T cells, or PBMCs.

Sequencing used immunoSEQ multiplex PCR; TCRdb keeps in-frame clones, though not all of them. The sample shows almost 400,000 clones, 85% to 90% of them seen only once. The participants were between about 18 and 90 years old and came from some 23 US areas. Germline lookup yields CDR1 MNHEY and CDR2 SVGAGI. V lost 6 bases and J 4 bases, leaving 12 bases between the germline ends. CDR3 length: 13 amino acids. The sample taken for sequencing was PBMCs or T cells enriched from blood (not recorded which). This chain links TRBV6-5 with TRBJ1-2; D unclear. This receptor was taken from a woman aged 25-40 years who had recovered from COVID-19. The CDR3 loop reads CASRKTGFYGYTF. CDR3 bases: TGTGCCAGCAGAAAGACGGGGTTCTATGGCTACACCTTC.